The 11 T cell receptor beta chains in this list originate from one sample, sequenced in a study of cytomegalovirus exposure and HLA in healthy donors. Use of 60 Vbeta and 13 Jbeta primers characterized the PCR. Generated by immunoSEQ multiplex PCR, the TCRdb table keeps only in-frame clones and is missing some. The sample consists of 90,000 to 140,000 clones, 60% to 85% of them appearing once. The sample consisted of PBMCs. The receptors here all came from a woman between 40 and 55 years old in good health and CMV-seropositive.

This clone has only one observation. The V gene is TRBV5-6, the J gene TRBJ2-7, with D tentatively TRBD2 (6 bases). In germline, CDR1 is SGHDT, CDR2 YYEEEE. Trimming removed 0 bases at V and 1 base at J, with 11 bases between. The CDR3 spans 15 residues. The CDR3 sequence: CASSLGGVASYEQYF. The CDR3, as DNA: TGTGCCAGCAGCTTGGGCGGGGTAGCGTCCTACGAGCAGTACTTC. The full variable domain, in which reference TRBV5-6 and TRBJ2-7 provide the parts outside the CDR3, is DAGVTQSPTHLIKTRGQQVTLRCSPKSGHDTVSWYQQALGQGPQFIFQYYEEEERQRGNFPDRFSGHQFPNYSSELNVNALLLGDSALYLCASSLGGVASYEQYFGPGTRLTVT.

CDR3 in DNA: TGCGCCAGCAGCTTTGGGGAGGGGACCCAGTACTTC. Protein: CASSFGEGTQYF. The rearrangement links TRBV5-1 to TRBJ2-5; 7 positions match TRBD2. This CDR3 is built from 12 residues. Losses at the gene ends were 2 bases for V and 7 bases for J; bases not matched to a gene: 2. CDR1 is SGHRS and CDR2 is YFSETQ in the germline V gene.

The chain links TRBV28 to TRBJ1-2; a weak D match, TRBD1 (5 bases). This CDR3 is built from 16 residues. CDR1 and CDR2 from the germline V gene are MDHEN and SYDVKM. The germline V and J ends were trimmed by 4 bases and 2 bases, with 17 bases remaining between them. CDR3 in amino acids: CASSSPGTGENYGYTF. CDR3 DNA: TGTGCCAGCAGTTCGCCGGGGACGGGGGAAAACTATGGCTACACCTTC.

The chain employs TRBV9 and TRBJ2-2; D is perhaps TRBD1 (6 bases). Per germline, CDR1 SGDLS and CDR2 YYNGEE. Trimming removed 0 bases from V and 5 bases from J, with 14 bases in between. The CDR3 totals 16 residues. This CDR3 reads CASSVGNRVSTGELFF. CDR3 in DNA: TGTGCCAGCAGCGTAGGGAACAGGGTATCGACCGGGGAGCTGTTTTTT.

This chain uses TRBV4-2 with TRBJ2-5, with D perhaps TRBD2 (6 bases). With 0 bases removed from V and 0 bases from J, the gap between germline ends came to 11 bases. Germline V gene data show CDR1 as LGHNA and CDR2 as YNFKEQ. The CDR3 runs to 16 residues. CDR3 DNA: TGTGCCAGCAGCCAAGATCGAGGAGGGTACCAAGAGACCCAGTACTTC. Translation gives CASSQDRGGYQETQYF.

V and J are TRBV2 and TRBJ2-3; 8 bases line up with TRBD1. This CDR3 spans 14 amino acids. Germline V gene lookup returns CDR1 SNHLY and CDR2 FYNNEI. V lost 6 bases to trimming and J lost 6 bases; unmatched junction nucleotides: 8. This CDR3 reads CASRRNRDRDTQYF. The CDR3 DNA is TGTGCCAGCAGAAGAAACCGGGACAGGGATACGCAGTATTTT. The variable domain in full, completed from reference TRBV2 and TRBJ2-3, reads EPEVTQTPSHQVTQMGQEVILRCVPISNHLYFYWYRQILGQKVEFLVSFYNNEISEKSEIFDDQFSVERPDGSNFTLKIRSTKLEDSAMYFCASRRNRDRDTQYFGPGTRLTVL.

V gene TRBV5-4 combines with J gene TRBJ2-2; the D gene is possibly TRBD1 (5 bases). The CDR3 extends over 15 amino acids. Germline lookup yields CDR1 SGHNT and CDR2 YYREEE (reference sequence). V gave up 1 base and J gave up 4 bases, with 11 bases separating them. The CDR3 nucleotides read TGTGCCAGCAGCTTGAACCAGGGCGGCACCGGGGAGCTGTTTTTT. Protein: CASSLNQGGTGELFF. The complete variable domain, with remaining parts taken from reference TRBV5-4 and TRBJ2-2, reads ETGVTQSPTHLIKTRGQQVTLRCSSQSGHNTVSWYQQALGQGPQFIFQYYREEENGRGNFPPRFSGLQFPNYSSELNVNALELDDSALYLCASSLNQGGTGELFFGEGSRLTVL.

The chain's CDR3 is CASSGGTLADGANVLTF. As DNA, the CDR3 is TGTGCCAGCAGTGGGGGAACCCTAGCGGATGGGGCCAACGTCCTGACTTTC. The chain employs TRBV6-1 and TRBJ2-6, with TRBD2 matching 7 bases. Germline assignment: CDR1 MNHNS and CDR2 SASEGT. This CDR3 has 17 residues. The J segment lost 3 bases and the V segment lost 4 bases, leaving 9 bases of the junction unmatched.

The V call is TRBV29-1, the J call TRBJ2-4; no firm D call. The germline V gene has CDR1 SQVTM and CDR2 ANQGSEA. V gave up 6 bases and J gave up 0 bases, with 9 bases separating them. This CDR3 comprises 13 residues. CDR3: CSVHPVAKNIQYF. Here the CDR3 DNA reads TGCAGCGTGCACCCGGTAGCCAAAAACATTCAGTACTTC.

This sequence joins TRBV6-5 and TRBJ2-7; 10 bases fit TRBD1. V was clipped by 9 bases and J by 4 bases; unmatched bases: 9. CDR1 and CDR2 (germline): MNHEY, SVGAGI. This CDR3 is built from 14 residues. DNA for the CDR3: TGTGCCAGAAAGACAGGGGGCCTAGAATACGAGCAGTACTTC. This translates into CARKTGGLEYEQYF.

The chain joins TRBV6-6 to TRBJ2-1; 7 positions agree with TRBD1. Germline CDR1 MNHNY, CDR2 SVGAGI (reference sequence). CDR3 size: 14 residues. V shed 2 bases, J shed 4 bases, and the junction held 2 bases outside the gene matches. CDR3 in amino acids: CASSYDRVYNEQFF. CDR3 bases: TGTGCCAGCAGTTACGACAGGGTGTACAATGAGCAGTTCTTC.